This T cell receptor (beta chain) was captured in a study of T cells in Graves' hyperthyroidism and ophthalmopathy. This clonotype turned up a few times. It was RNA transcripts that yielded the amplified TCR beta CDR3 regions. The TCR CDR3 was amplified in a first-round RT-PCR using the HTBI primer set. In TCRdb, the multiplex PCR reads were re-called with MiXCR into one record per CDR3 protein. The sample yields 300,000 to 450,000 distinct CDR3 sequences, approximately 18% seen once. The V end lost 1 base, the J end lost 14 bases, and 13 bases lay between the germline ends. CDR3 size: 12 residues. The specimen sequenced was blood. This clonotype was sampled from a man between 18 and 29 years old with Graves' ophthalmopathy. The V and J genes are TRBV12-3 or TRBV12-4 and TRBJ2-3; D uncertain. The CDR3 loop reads CASSLVALGPYF. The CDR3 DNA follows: TGTGCCAGCAGTTTAGTTGCGCTAGGTCCGTATTTT.